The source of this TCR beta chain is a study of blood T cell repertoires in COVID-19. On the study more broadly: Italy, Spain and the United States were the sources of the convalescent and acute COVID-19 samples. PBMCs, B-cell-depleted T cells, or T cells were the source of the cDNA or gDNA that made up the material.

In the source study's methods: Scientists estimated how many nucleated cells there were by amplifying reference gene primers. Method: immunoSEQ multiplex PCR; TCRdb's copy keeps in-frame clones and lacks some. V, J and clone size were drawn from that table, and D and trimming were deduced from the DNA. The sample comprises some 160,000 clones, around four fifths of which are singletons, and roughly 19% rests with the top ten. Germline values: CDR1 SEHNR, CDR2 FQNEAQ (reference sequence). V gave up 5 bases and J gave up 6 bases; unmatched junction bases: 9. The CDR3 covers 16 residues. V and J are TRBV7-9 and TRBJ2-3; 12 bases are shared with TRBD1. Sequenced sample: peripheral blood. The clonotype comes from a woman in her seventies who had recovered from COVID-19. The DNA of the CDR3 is TGTGCCAGCAGCCCTGGGACAGGGGGCCAGCGGGATACGCAGTATTTT. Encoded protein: CASSPGTGGQRDTQYF.